One sample yielded the 30 T cell receptor beta chains listed below, sequenced in a study of T cells in Graves' hyperthyroidism and ophthalmopathy. Amplification of TCR beta CDR3 regions used RNA as the template. A first-round RT-PCR of the TCR CDR3 used the HTBI primer set. TCRdb redid the calling of the multiplex PCR reads with MiXCR, one entry per CDR3 protein. The sample has 300,000 to 400,000 distinct CDR3 sequences, roughly 14% seen once; the top ten hold 20% to 25%. Sequencing was performed on blood. The receptors stem from a woman aged 25 to 39 with Graves' hyperthyroidism.

Details on this clonotype: A read error may be the cause here, since a much bigger clone is one base away. The CDR3 nucleotides read TGCGCCAGCAGCCCGGGGCGAGAACGCTATGGCTACACCTTC. Protein: CASSPGRERYGYTF. The chain employs TRBV5-1 and TRBJ1-2, with D maybe TRBD1 (5 bases). With 4 bases removed from V and 4 bases from J, the gap between germline ends came to 14 bases. Germline V gene data show CDR1 as SGHRS and CDR2 as YFSETQ. The CDR3 totals 14 residues.

This clonotype was seen at least ten times. V is TRBV18 and J is TRBJ2-3; D is unresolved. V gave up 3 bases and J gave up 3 bases, with 7 bases separating them. CDR3 length equals 13 residues. Germline V lookup: CDR1 KGHSH, CDR2 LQKENI. CDR3 residues: CASSPAQTDTQYF. The CDR3 bases are TGTGCCAGCTCACCCGCTCAAACAGATACGCAGTATTTT.

This clonotype was counted at least ten times. The chain has TRBV28 and TRBJ2-2; 9 positions agree with TRBD1. The germline V gene has CDR1 MDHEN and CDR2 SYDVKM. With 3 bases clipped from V and 3 bases from J, the junction kept 8 bases outside the gene matches. The CDR3 has 17 amino acids. The chain's CDR3 is CASSFLQGAAYTGELFF. Here the CDR3 DNA reads TGTGCCAGCAGTTTCCTACAGGGGGCTGCTTACACCGGGGAGCTGTTTTTT.

The V gene is TRBV6-7, the J gene TRBJ2-3; D remains ambiguous. TRBV6-7 is noted as an ORF with a role that remains uncertain. V was trimmed by 6 bases and J by 3 bases, leaving 16 bases between them. This CDR3 contains 15 residues. The CDR3 bases are TGTGCCAGCAGCCCTTTGGGGAAAGAGACAGATACGCAGTATTTT. Protein product: CASSPLGKETDTQYF.

This clonotype has more than one count but fewer than ten. CDR3 DNA: TGTGCCAGCAGCCCAACAACTGTGAGCTCCTACAATGAGCAGTTCTTC. Its protein product is CASSPTTVSSYNEQFF. The V gene is TRBV7-9, the J gene TRBJ2-1, with D unclear. This CDR3 has 16 residues. Per the germline V gene, CDR1 is SEHNR and CDR2 is FQNEAQ (reference sequence). Trimming stripped 5 bases from V and 0 bases from J, with 14 bases between.

The chain employs TRBV12-3 or TRBV12-4 and TRBJ2-5; 7 bases are shared with TRBD2. V lost 5 bases to trimming and J lost 5 bases; unmatched junction nucleotides: 17. The CDR3 spans 17 residues. Here the CDR3 reads CASSLSPGTNLYETQYF. In DNA, the CDR3 is TGTGCCAGCAGTCTCTCTCCTGGGACTAATTTATACGAGACCCAGTACTTC.

This clonotype showed up just a few times. The DNA for the CDR3 is TGTGCCAGCAGATCCGGACAGGGGAAGACCCAGTACTTC. It is translated as CASRSGQGKTQYF. V gene TRBV7-6 combines with J gene TRBJ2-5, with 9 bases that match TRBD1. The CDR3 covers 13 residues. Trimming at V came to 6 bases and at J to 6 bases, leaving 5 bases not matched to a gene. Germline assignment: CDR1 SGHVS and CDR2 FNYEAQ.

This clonotype was seen a handful of times. This sequence joins TRBV7-6 and TRBJ2-1; 7 positions match TRBD2. The CDR3 is 18 residues long. Per the germline V gene, CDR1 is SGHVS and CDR2 is FNYEAQ. With V trimmed by 5 bases and J by 5 bases, 18 bases remained unmatched. The CDR3 here is CASSPIRGDYQGDNEQFF. The CDR3 nucleotides are TGTGCCAGCAGCCCCATTAGAGGGGACTACCAAGGGGACAATGAGCAGTTCTTC.

This clonotype occurred many times. The chain joins TRBV9 to TRBJ2-2, with 8 bases lining up with TRBD2. The germline V gene encodes CDR1 SGDLS and CDR2 YYNGEE. The trim removed 4 bases at V and 1 base at J, leaving 3 bases unmatched. This CDR3 has 15 amino acids. The CDR3 is CASSRTSLNTGELFF. CDR3 nucleotide sequence: TGTGCCAGCAGCCGGACTAGCCTGAACACCGGGGAGCTGTTTTTT.

This clonotype was detected many times. This chain links TRBV12-3 or TRBV12-4 with TRBJ2-5; 16 nucleotides line up with TRBD2. V dropped 3 bases and J dropped 5; count of bases not matched to a gene: 6. The CDR3 has 17 amino acids. The DNA for the CDR3 is TGTGCCAGCAGTTTGGGGACTAGCGGGAGGGCCGACGAGACCCAGTACTTC. It specifies CASSLGTSGRADETQYF.

This chain joins TRBV20-1 and TRBJ2-3; TRBD1 matches at 8 bases. CDR1 DFQATT and CDR2 SNEGSKA come from the germline V gene (reference sequence). The CDR3 extends over 15 amino acids. V lost 3 bases to trimming and J lost 2 bases; unmatched junction nucleotides: 7. In DNA form, the CDR3 reads TGCAGTGCTAGCGAGTACAGGGGGGACACAGATACGCAGTATTTT. It encodes CSASEYRGDTDTQYF.

This clonotype occurred a few times. The CDR3 region is CASSFGGPLAKNIQYF. The CDR3, as DNA: TGTGCCAGCAGCTTTGGAGGGCCACTAGCCAAAAACATTCAGTACTTC. V usage is TRBV7-2 and J usage is TRBJ2-4, with a tentative D call TRBD2 (6 bases). Germline values: CDR1 SGHTA, CDR2 FQGNSA. V gave up 3 bases and J gave up 0 bases, with 12 bases separating them. This CDR3 contains 16 residues.

This clonotype has ten or more counts. The chain couples TRBV28 to TRBJ2-7; the D is unclear. Germline V gene data show CDR1 as MDHEN and CDR2 as SYDVKM. CDR3 length equals 11 residues. Trimming shortened V by 2 bases and J by 6 bases, and 5 bases separated the two germline ends. The CDR3 loop is CASSLTLEQYF. The CDR3 coding sequence is TGTGCCAGCAGTTTAACTCTCGAGCAGTACTTC.

This clonotype was seen only a few times. The chain joins TRBV7-9 to TRBJ2-1; TRBD2 aligns across 8 bases. This CDR3 is built from 12 residues. The germline V gene encodes CDR1 SEHNR and CDR2 FQNEAQ (reference sequence). V gave up 10 bases and J gave up 3 bases; unmatched junction bases: 2. CDR3 coding DNA: TGTGCCACCGGGACTAGCTACAATGAGCAGTTCTTC. Translating gives CATGTSYNEQFF.

This clonotype came up many times. The chain joins TRBV6-5 to TRBJ2-7; TRBD1 might be the D (6 bases). V lost 2 bases and J 3 bases, leaving 14 bases between the germline ends. CDR3 length: 15 amino acids. CDR1 MNHEY and CDR2 SVGAGI come from the germline V gene. The CDR3 sequence: CASSYQGPGDYEQYF. In DNA, the CDR3 is TGTGCCAGCAGTTACCAGGGCCCAGGGGACTACGAGCAGTACTTC.

Only a few counts were recorded for this clonotype. The V call is TRBV10-3, the J call TRBJ2-5; 7 bases are a match to TRBD2. The germline CDR1 and CDR2 sequences are ENHRY and SYGVKD. J lost 5 bases, V lost 7 bases, and 7 bases had no gene match. CDR3 length: 13 residues. The CDR3 nucleotides read TGTGCCATCAACCCACTAGCGAGGGAGACCCAGTACTTC. The encoded protein is CAINPLARETQYF.

This chain uses TRBV19 with TRBJ1-2; maybe TRBD1 (5 bases). The CDR3 is 11 residues long. CDR1 is LNHDA and CDR2 is SQIVND in the germline V gene (reference sequence). The V and J ends lost 9 bases and 5 bases respectively, with 10 bases between them. The CDR3 loop reads CASGGPYGYTF. The CDR3 nucleotides read TGTGCCAGCGGGGGTCCTTATGGCTACACCTTC.

The chain uses TRBV29-1 and TRBJ1-6, with D possibly TRBD1 on 5 matching bases. Germline assignment: CDR1 SQVTM and CDR2 ANQGSEA. V was shortened by 4 bases and J by 9 bases, with 13 bases between the two germline ends. The CDR3 contains 13 residues. For the CDR3, the DNA is TGCAGCGTTGCACAGGTGGAAGGTTCACCCCTCCACTTT. Translation gives CSVAQVEGSPLHF.

This clonotype was seen repeatedly, ten times or more. The chain uses TRBV28 and TRBJ2-2, with TRBD2 as a possible D gene (5 bases). Germline V gene data show CDR1 as MDHEN and CDR2 as SYDVKM. The CDR3 length is 16 residues. Trimming took off 5 bases at V and 6 bases at J, with 19 bases between the two ends. This CDR3 reads CASSPGLQVTPGELFF. Written as DNA, the CDR3 is TGTGCCAGCAGTCCCGGACTGCAAGTAACTCCCGGGGAGCTGTTTTTT.

This clonotype has a count of ten or more. The V gene is TRBV28, the J gene TRBJ2-7, with D perhaps matching TRBD1 (5 bases). Per the germline V gene, CDR1 is MDHEN and CDR2 is SYDVKM. There are 15 residues in the CDR3. V shed 7 bases and J shed 1 base, with 17 bases lying between them. CDR3 loop: CASTQGGVKSYEQYF. The CDR3 DNA is TGTGCCAGCACCCAGGGCGGTGTCAAATCCTACGAGCAGTACTTC.

This clonotype was seen many times. The CDR3 is CASSLVDGYTF. The CDR3 DNA follows: TGTGCCAGCAGTTTGGTTGACGGCTACACCTTC. This chain joins TRBV12-3 or TRBV12-4 and TRBJ1-2; D is unresolved. Trimming removed 3 bases at V and 8 bases at J, with 7 bases between. The CDR3 spans 11 residues.

The chain carries TRBV29-1 and TRBJ2-6; D unclear. Germline CDR1 SQVTM, CDR2 ANQGSEA. CDR3 length: 14 amino acids. The V end was cut by 5 bases, the J end by 0 bases, with 8 bases between. In nucleotides, the CDR3 is TGCAGCGTTAAGGGAAGCTCTGGGGCCAACGTCCTGACTTTC. Its protein product is CSVKGSSGANVLTF.

This clonotype was seen many times. This sequence joins TRBV12-3 or TRBV12-4 and TRBJ1-5; D remains unclear. The ends were cut back, 1 base at V and 11 bases at J, with 9 bases in the middle. The CDR3 has 12 amino acids. CDR3 amino acids: CASSLGAMAQHF. The CDR3 nucleotides are TGTGCCAGCAGTTTAGGGGCAATGGCCCAGCATTTT.

This clonotype has a count of ten or more. The J gene is TRBJ1-5, the V gene TRBV12-3 or TRBV12-4, with D uncertain. Trimming cost V 7 bases and J 4 bases, with 11 bases left between them. This CDR3 region has 13 residues. In DNA, the CDR3 is TGTGCCAGCACCCCGAGGTGGAATCAGCCCCAGCATTTT. Its protein is CASTPRWNQPQHF.

This clonotype was counted at least ten times. The chain carries TRBV5-8 and TRBJ2-2; 7 bases match TRBD1. The germline CDR1 and CDR2 sequences are SGHTS and YDEGEE. The V gene end was trimmed by 4 bases and the J gene end by 3 bases; junction bases not matched to a gene: 6. The CDR3 loop spans 15 amino acids. Here the CDR3 reads CASSLRDRDTGELFF. For the CDR3, the DNA is TGTGCCAGCAGCCTCAGAGACAGGGACACCGGGGAGCTGTTTTTT.

The CDR3: CASSRRPALRTGTGELFF. The CDR3 DNA reads as TGTGCCAGCAGCCGCCGGCCCGCCCTTAGGACAGGTACCGGGGAGCTGTTTTTT. This chain connects TRBV3-1 to TRBJ2-2; 7 nucleotides line up with TRBD1. Germline-derived CDR1 and CDR2 are LGHDT and YNNKEL (reference sequence). With 4 bases clipped from V and 5 bases from J, the junction kept 16 bases outside the gene matches. CDR3 length: 18 residues. The whole variable domain, filled in from reference TRBV3-1 and TRBJ2-2, reads DTAVSQTPKYLVTQMGNDKSIKCEQNLGHDTMYWYKQDSKKFLKIMFSYNNKELIINETVPNRFSPKSPDKAHLNLHINSLELGDSAVYFCASSRRPALRTGTGELFFGEGSRLTVL.

This clonotype was recorded at least ten times. J is TRBJ1-1 and V is TRBV5-1; 7 nucleotides align to TRBD1. Germline assignment: CDR1 SGHRS and CDR2 YFSETQ. The CDR3 consists of 16 residues. V shed 3 bases and J 2 bases; nucleotides not matched to a gene: 10. The CDR3 DNA reads as TGCGCCAGCAGCTATAAAGTTGGGACAGACAACACTGAAGCTTTCTTT. Its protein product is CASSYKVGTDNTEAFF.

This clonotype has a count of ten or more. V usage is TRBV11-2 and J usage is TRBJ2-1; possibly TRBD2 for D (6 bases). Trimming removed 2 bases at V and 0 bases at J, with 11 bases between. In germline, CDR1 is SGHAT, CDR2 FQNNGV. The CDR3 loop spans 16 amino acids. This CDR3 is CASSLRMTSSYNEQFF. The CDR3 bases are TGTGCCAGCAGCTTACGAATGACTAGCTCCTACAATGAGCAGTTCTTC. Together with reference TRBV11-2 and TRBJ2-1, the CDR3 gives the full variable domain: EAGVAQSPRYKIIEKRQSVAFWCNPISGHATLYWYQQILGQGPKLLIQFQNNGVVDDSQLPKDRFSAERLKGVDSTLKIQPAKLEDSAVYLCASSLRMTSSYNEQFFGPGTRLTVL.

On this clonotype itself: A junction boundary mismatches the germline segment, possibly from a read error. The rearrangement uses TRBV6-1 and TRBJ2-3; 7 positions match TRBD2. CDR1 and CDR2 from the germline V gene are MNHNS and SASEGT. The length of the CDR3 is 16 residues. The CDR3 region is CASSRVASGGTDAQYF. In DNA form, the CDR3 reads TGTGCCAGCAGTCGGGTCGCTAGCGGTGGAACAGATGCGCAGTATTTT.

The chain links TRBV18 to TRBJ2-7; D call uncertain. The germline CDR1 and CDR2 sequences are KGHSH and LQKENI. Trimming shortened V by 6 bases and J by 1 base, and 13 bases separated the two germline ends. This CDR3 spans 14 amino acids. CDR3 amino acids: CASSSKVKSYEQYF. DNA of the CDR3: TGTGCCAGCTCGAGCAAGGTGAAATCCTACGAGCAGTACTTC. The full variable domain, with the rest looked up from reference TRBV18 and TRBJ2-7, is NAGVMQNPRHLVRRRGQEARLRCSPMKGHSHVYWYRQLPEEGLKFMVYLQKENIIDESGMPKERFSAEFPKEGPSILRIQQVVRGDSAAYFCASSSKVKSYEQYFGPGTRLTVT.